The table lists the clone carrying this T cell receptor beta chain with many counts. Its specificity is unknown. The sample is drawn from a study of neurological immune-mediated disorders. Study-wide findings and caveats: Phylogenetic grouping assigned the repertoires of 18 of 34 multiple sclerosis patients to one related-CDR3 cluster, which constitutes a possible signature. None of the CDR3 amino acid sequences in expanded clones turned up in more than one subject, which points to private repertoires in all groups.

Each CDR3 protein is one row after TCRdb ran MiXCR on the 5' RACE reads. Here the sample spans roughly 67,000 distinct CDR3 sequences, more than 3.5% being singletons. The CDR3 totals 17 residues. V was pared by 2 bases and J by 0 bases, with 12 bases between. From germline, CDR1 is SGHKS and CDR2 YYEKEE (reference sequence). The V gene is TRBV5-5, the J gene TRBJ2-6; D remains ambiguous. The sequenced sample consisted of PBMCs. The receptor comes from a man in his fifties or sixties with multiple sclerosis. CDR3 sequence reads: CASSLRPTSSGANVLTF. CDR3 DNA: TGTGCCAGCAGCTTAAGGCCGACGTCCTCTGGGGCCAACGTCCTGACTTTC.